The clone carrying this T cell receptor (beta chain) occurred many times. This entry comes from a study of early T cells in non-severe SARS-CoV-2 infection. For the study at large: It was bulk RNA from unsorted whole blood that was sequenced, and the chains were unpaired.

TCRdb re-called the 5' RACE reads through MiXCR, storing one row per CDR3 protein. The sample carries approximately 40,000 distinct CDR3 sequences, roughly 9.9% recorded once. Germline V gene data show CDR1 as SNHLY and CDR2 as FYNNEI. The germline V and J ends were trimmed by 7 bases and 4 bases, with 11 bases remaining between them. This CDR3 is 13 amino acids long. The sequenced sample consisted of whole blood. The chain recombines TRBV2 with TRBJ1-5, with a tentative D call TRBD1 (6 bases). The sequence derives from an adult who was a healthcare worker with PCR-confirmed SARS-CoV-2 infection or an uninfected control (not recorded which). This CDR3 reads CASTKGTNQPQHF. CDR3 nucleotide sequence: TGTGCCAGCACCAAAGGGACAAATCAGCCCCAGCATTTT.